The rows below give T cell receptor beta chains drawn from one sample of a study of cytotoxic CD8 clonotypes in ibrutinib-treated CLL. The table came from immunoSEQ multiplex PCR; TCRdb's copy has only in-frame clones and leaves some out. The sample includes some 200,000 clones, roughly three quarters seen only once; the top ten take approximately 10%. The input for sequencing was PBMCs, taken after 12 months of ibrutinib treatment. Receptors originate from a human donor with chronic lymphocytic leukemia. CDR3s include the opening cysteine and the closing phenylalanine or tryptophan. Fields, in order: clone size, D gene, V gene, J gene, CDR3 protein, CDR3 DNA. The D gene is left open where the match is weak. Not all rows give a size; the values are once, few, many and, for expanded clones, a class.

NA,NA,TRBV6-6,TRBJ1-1,CASNGAGAEAFF,TGTGCCAGCAACGGGGCCGGGGCTGAAGCTTTCTTT
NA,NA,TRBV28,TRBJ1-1,CASSDRTVRRSEAFF,TGTGCCAGCAGCGATAGGACAGTAAGAAGGTCGGAAGCTTTCTTT
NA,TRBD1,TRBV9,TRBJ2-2,CASSVRGQGLIGELFF,TGTGCCAGCAGCGTTCGGGGACAGGGGCTTATCGGGGAGCTGTTTTTT
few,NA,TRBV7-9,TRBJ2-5,CASSLMVAEETQYF,TGTGCCAGCAGCTTAATGGTAGCAGAAGAGACCCAGTACTTC
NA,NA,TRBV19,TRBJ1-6,CASRGGYNSPLHF,TGTGCCAGTAGAGGGGGATATAATTCACCCCTCCACTTT
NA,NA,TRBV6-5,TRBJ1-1,CASSYAWGNTEAFF,TGTGCCAGCAGTTACGCGTGGGGGAACACTGAAGCTTTCTTT
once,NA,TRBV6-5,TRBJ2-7,CASTYRPWSYEQYF,TGTGCCAGCACTTATAGACCTTGGTCCTACGAGCAGTACTTC
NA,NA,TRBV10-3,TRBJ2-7,CAIRATPYEQYF,TGTGCCATCCGGGCCACCCCCTACGAGCAGTACTTC
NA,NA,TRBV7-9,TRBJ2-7,CASSRSSYEQYF,TGTGCCAGCAGCCGTTCGAGCTACGAGCAGTACTTC
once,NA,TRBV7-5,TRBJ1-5,CARSLLGQPQHF,TGTGCCAGAAGCTTATTGGGTCAGCCCCAGCATTTT
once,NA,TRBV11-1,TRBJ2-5,CASSPPGAGIQETQYF,TGTGCCAGCAGCCCCCCCGGGGCAGGAATCCAAGAGACCCAGTACTTC
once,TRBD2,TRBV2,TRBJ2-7,CASSDIGTSGSYEQYF,TGTGCCAGCAGTGATATCGGGACTAGCGGGAGCTACGAGCAGTACTTC
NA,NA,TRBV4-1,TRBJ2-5,CASSQELRDKETQYF,TGCGCCAGCAGCCAAGAGTTGAGGGACAAAGAGACCCAGTACTTC
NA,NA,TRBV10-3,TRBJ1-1,CAISESNGQEAFF,TGTGCCATCAGTGAGTCGAACGGACAGGAAGCTTTCTTT
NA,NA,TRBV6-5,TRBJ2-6,CASSYGGSPGANVLTF,TGTGCCAGCAGTTACGGGGGGAGCCCTGGGGCCAACGTCCTGACTTTC
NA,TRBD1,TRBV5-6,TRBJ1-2,CASSFGLGTGGLGYTF,TGTGCCAGCAGCTTTGGTCTGGGGACAGGGGGCCTCGGCTACACCTTC
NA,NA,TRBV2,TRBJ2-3,CASYPTNRDTSTDTQYF,TGTGCCAGCTACCCAACTAATAGGGACACCTCGACAGATACGCAGTATTTT
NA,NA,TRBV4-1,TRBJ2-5,CASSRLLSETQYF,TGCGCCAGCAGCCGACTCCTATCCGAGACCCAGTACTTC
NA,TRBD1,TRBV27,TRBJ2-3,CASSGARQGWSTDTQYF,TGTGCCAGCAGTGGCGCCAGACAGGGATGGAGCACAGATACGCAGTATTTT
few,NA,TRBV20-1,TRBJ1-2,CSASGYGYTF,TGCAGTGCTAGTGGCTATGGCTACACCTTC
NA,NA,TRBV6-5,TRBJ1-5,CASSPTFSNQPQHF,TGTGCCAGCAGTCCGACATTTAGCAATCAGCCCCAGCATTTT
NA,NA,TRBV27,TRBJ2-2,CASSLMNTGELFF,TGTGCCAGCAGTTTGATGAACACCGGGGAGCTGTTTTTT
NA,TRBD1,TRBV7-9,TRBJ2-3,CASSFGQGTDTQYF,TGTGCCAGCAGCTTCGGACAGGGGACAGATACGCAGTATTTT
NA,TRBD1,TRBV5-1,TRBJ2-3,CASSSILGGSDTQYF,TGCGCCAGCAGCTCCATTCTAGGGGGCTCAGATACGCAGTATTTT
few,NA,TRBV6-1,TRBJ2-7,CASSEEGTFRGEQYF,TGTGCCAGCAGTGAAGAGGGCACCTTCCGGGGCGAGCAGTACTTC
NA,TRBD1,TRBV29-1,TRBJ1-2,CSVGGDRVKGYTF,TGCAGCGTTGGGGGGGACAGAGTAAAAGGCTACACCTTC
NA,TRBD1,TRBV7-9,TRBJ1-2,CASSLYRGVNYGYTF,TGTGCCAGCAGCTTGTACAGGGGCGTTAACTATGGCTACACCTTC
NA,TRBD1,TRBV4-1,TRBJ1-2,CASSPSGQGYGYTF,TGCGCCAGCAGCCCGTCGGGACAGGGCTATGGCTACACCTTC
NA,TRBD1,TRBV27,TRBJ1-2,CASSLSRTGTIYGYTF,TGTGCCAGCAGTTTATCGCGGACAGGAACGATCTATGGCTACACCTTC
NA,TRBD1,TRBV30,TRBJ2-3,CAWSVGSGGRTDTQYF,TGTGCCTGGAGTGTAGGATCAGGGGGCCGCACAGATACGCAGTATTTT
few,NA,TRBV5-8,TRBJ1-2,CASSLDPYGYTF,TGTGCCAGCAGCTTGGATCCCTATGGCTACACCTTC
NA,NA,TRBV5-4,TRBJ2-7,CASSPGTIAGDEQYF,TGTGCCAGCAGCCCAGGAACGATCGCGGGCGACGAGCAGTACTTC
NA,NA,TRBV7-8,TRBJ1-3,CASSLGARLSGNTIYF,TGTGCCAGCAGCTTAGGTGCCCGACTCTCTGGAAACACCATATATTTT
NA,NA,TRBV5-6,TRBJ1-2,CASSGPTNYGYTF,TGTGCCAGCAGCGGACCGACAAACTATGGCTACACCTTC
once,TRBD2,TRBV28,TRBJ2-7,CASIPSGPIGGYEQYF,TGTGCCAGCATCCCTAGCGGGCCAATCGGGGGCTACGAGCAGTACTTC
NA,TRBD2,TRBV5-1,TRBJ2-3,CASSAGGAVDTQYF,TGCGCCAGCAGCGCCGGGGGGGCCGTAGATACGCAGTATTTT
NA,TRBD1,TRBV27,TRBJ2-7,CASATGTAFYEQYF,TGTGCCAGCGCCACGGGGACAGCCTTCTACGAGCAGTACTTC
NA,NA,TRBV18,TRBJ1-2,CASSPMGIGYGYTF,TGTGCCAGCTCACCAATGGGGATTGGCTATGGCTACACCTTC
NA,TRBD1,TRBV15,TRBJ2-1,CATSPPDRGNEQFF,TGTGCCACCAGCCCCCCGGACAGGGGTAATGAGCAGTTCTTC
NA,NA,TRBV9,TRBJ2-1,CASSSSVSPHWEQFF,TGTGCCAGCAGCTCTAGCGTTTCCCCACATTGGGAGCAGTTCTTC
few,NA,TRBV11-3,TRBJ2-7,CAGGYEQYF,TGTGCCGGGGGGTACGAGCAGTACTTC
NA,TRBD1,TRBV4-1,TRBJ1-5,CASSQGTGSGQPQHF,TGCGCCAGCAGCCAAGGGACAGGGTCGGGTCAGCCCCAGCATTTT
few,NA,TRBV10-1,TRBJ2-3,CASSDTTSGDTQYF,TGCGCCAGCAGTGATACAACCTCAGGGGATACGCAGTATTTT
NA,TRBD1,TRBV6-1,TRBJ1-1,CASSLAGGQNTEAFF,TGTGCCAGCAGCCTAGCAGGGGGCCAAAACACTGAAGCTTTCTTT
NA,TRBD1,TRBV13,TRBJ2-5,CASSFLRDSRETQYF,TGTGCCAGCAGCTTCCTCCGGGACAGCAGAGAGACCCAGTACTTC
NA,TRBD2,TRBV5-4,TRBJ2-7,CASSLYREGPYEQYF,TGTGCCAGCAGCTTGTACCGGGAGGGCCCCTACGAGCAGTACTTC
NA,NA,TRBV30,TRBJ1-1,CAWSVRNTEAFF,TGTGCCTGGAGTGTCCGGAACACTGAAGCTTTCTTT
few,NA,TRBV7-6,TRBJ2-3,CASSARVADTQYF,TGTGCCAGCAGCGCGAGGGTTGCAGATACGCAGTATTTT
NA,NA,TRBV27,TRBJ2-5,CASKLLDSRETQYF,TGTGCCAGCAAACTCCTGGACAGTCGGGAGACCCAGTACTTC
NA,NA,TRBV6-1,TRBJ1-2,CASTSGGQGRGYTF,TGTGCCAGCACCTCAGGTGGGCAGGGTCGCGGCTACACCTTC
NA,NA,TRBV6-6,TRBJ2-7,CASREEGVTYEQYF,TGTGCCAGCAGGGAAGAAGGCGTAACCTACGAGCAGTACTTC
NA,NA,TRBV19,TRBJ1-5,CASSIFSGNQPQHF,TGTGCCAGTAGTATTTTTTCGGGGAATCAGCCCCAGCATTTT
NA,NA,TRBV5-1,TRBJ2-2,CASSWPSRLGGTAGELFF,TGCGCCAGCAGCTGGCCCTCGAGGTTGGGCGGGACCGCCGGGGAGCTGTTTTTT